This TCR beta chain was recovered during a study of cytomegalovirus exposure and HLA in healthy donors. Study results and limitations: A later look showed TCR association rates differing by HLA locus, highest for DRB1 and lowest for HLA-C. Usually a TCR sequence was rare, but some public TCRs were found in many donors.

The donors comprised healthy bone marrow donors. Per the germline V gene, CDR1 is SGHRS and CDR2 is YFSETQ. V was shortened by 3 bases and J by 3 bases, with 9 bases between the two germline ends. The CDR3 spans 13 residues. Note on this clone: The antigen remains unidentified.

The study ran its PCR with 60 Vbeta and 13 Jbeta primers. The method was immunoSEQ multiplex PCR; TCRdb's version includes in-frame clones alone and lacks a portion of them. The sample lists 55,000 to 75,000 clones, about three quarters occurring once. V and J are TRBV5-1 and TRBJ1-1, with no clear D. The sequence was collected from a woman aged 25-40 years in good health and CMV-seropositive. The sequencing sample was made of PBMCs. The CDR3 region has the DNA TGCGCCAGCAGCTCTACGGGGTACACTGAAGCTTTCTTT. Translation: CASSSTGYTEAFF.